The clone carrying this T cell receptor beta chain was counted ten times or more. The antigen is not known. Preparing the TCRbeta library involved the use of unique molecular identifiers. Each CDR3 protein gets one entry after TCRdb re-called the PCR reads with MiXCR. Of 900,000 or so distinct CDR3 sequences listed, approximately 15% are singletons. This entry is derived from a study of T-cell reconstitution after alpha-beta-depleted transplantation in children. Study-level points and caveats: Surviving recipient T cells and thymic progenitors underlay high day-60 TCRbeta diversity in some patients. Approximately two months post-transplant, alpha-beta T cells reportedly originated from several hundred expanded graft clones. T-cell numbers and diversity one year post-transplant derived largely from freshly generated T cells.

Trimming took 3 bases from V and 0 from J, leaving 7 bases between them. In germline, CDR1 is LGHNA, CDR2 YNFKEQ. The CDR3 is 14 residues long. The J gene is TRBJ2-3, the V gene TRBV4-2; D call uncertain. The material sequenced was PBMCs, mostly from graft donor cells, taken 360 days after TCRalphabeta/CD19-depleted stem cell transplant. This receptor was identified in a male patient under 18 who had a stem cell transplant for acute lymphoblastic leukemia, so the T cells may come from the graft donor. CDR3: CASSQETSTDTQYF. CDR3 nucleotide sequence: TGTGCCAGCAGCCAGGAAACTAGCACAGATACGCAGTATTTT.